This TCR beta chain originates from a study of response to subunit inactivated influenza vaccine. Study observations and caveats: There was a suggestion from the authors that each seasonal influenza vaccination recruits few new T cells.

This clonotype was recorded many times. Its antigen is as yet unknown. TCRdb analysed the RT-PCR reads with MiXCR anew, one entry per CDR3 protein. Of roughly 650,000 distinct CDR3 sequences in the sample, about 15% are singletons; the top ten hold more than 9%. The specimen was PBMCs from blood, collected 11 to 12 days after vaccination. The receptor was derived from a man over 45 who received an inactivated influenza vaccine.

The chain's CDR3 is CASRSPNTGELFF. DNA for the CDR3: TGTGCCAGCCGATCACCGAACACCGGGGAGCTGTTTTTT. The chain is built from TRBV6-1 and TRBJ2-2; D remains unclear. Germline V gene data show CDR1 as MNHNS and CDR2 as SASEGT. V was pared by 8 bases and J by 0 bases, with 7 bases between. The CDR3 covers 13 residues.